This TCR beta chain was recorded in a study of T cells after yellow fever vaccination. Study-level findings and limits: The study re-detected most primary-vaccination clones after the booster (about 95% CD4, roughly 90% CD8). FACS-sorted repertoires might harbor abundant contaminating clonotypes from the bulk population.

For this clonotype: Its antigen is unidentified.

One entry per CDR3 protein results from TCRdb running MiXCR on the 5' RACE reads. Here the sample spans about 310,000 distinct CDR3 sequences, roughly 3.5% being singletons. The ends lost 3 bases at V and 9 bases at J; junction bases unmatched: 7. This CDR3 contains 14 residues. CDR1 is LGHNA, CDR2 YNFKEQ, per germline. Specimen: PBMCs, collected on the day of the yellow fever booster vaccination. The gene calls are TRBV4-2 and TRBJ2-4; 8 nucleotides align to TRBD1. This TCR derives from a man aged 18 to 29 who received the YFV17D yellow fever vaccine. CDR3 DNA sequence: TGTGCCAGCAGCCAGGAGAGGACAGGGAGCATTCAGTACTTC. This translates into CASSQERTGSIQYF.